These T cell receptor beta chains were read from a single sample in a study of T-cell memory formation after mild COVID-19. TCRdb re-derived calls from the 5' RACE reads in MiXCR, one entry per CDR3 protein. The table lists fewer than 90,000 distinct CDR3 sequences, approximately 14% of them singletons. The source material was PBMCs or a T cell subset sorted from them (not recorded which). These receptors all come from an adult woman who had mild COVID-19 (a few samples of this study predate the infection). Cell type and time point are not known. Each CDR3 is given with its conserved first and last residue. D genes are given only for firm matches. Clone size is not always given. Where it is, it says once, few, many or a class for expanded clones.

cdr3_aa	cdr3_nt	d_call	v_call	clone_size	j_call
CASRGTGVYEQYF	TGTGCCAGCCGGGGGACAGGGGTCTACGAGCAGTACTTC	TRBD1	TRBV7-2	few	TRBJ2-7
CASSARPSGSYEQYF	TGTGCCAGCAGTGCCAGACCGTCGGGCTCCTACGAGCAGTACTTC	.	TRBV12-3/TRBV12-4	few	TRBJ2-7
CATIQIQGPGELFF	TGTGCCACCATACAAATACAGGGGCCCGGGGAGCTGTTTTTT	TRBD1	TRBV12-3/TRBV12-4	.	TRBJ2-2
CASSLTGGWGNQPQHF	TGTGCCAGCTCCCTAACAGGGGGTTGGGGCAATCAGCCCCAGCATTTT	TRBD1	TRBV18	few	TRBJ1-5
CASSLAGQANYGYTF	TGTGCCAGCAGCTTAGCGGGACAGGCTAACTATGGCTACACCTTC	TRBD1	TRBV7-9	few	TRBJ1-2
CASRSSGESYNEQFF	TGTGCCAGCAGGTCGAGCGGCGAAAGTTACAATGAGCAGTTCTTC	.	TRBV12-3/TRBV12-4	.	TRBJ2-1
CASSLLRNQPQHF	TGTGCCAGCAGCTTACTCAGGAATCAGCCCCAGCATTTT	.	TRBV7-2	.	TRBJ1-5
CASSISDSYNEQFF	TGTGCCAGCAGTATATCCGACTCCTACAATGAGCAGTTCTTC	.	TRBV27	.	TRBJ2-1
CASSLAGSPYEQYF	TGTGCCAGCAGCTTAGCGGGAAGCCCCTACGAGCAGTACTTC	.	TRBV7-2	few	TRBJ2-7
CASSQERGYYNEQFF	TGTGCCAGCAGCCAAGAAAGGGGCTACTACAATGAGCAGTTCTTC	.	TRBV4-2	.	TRBJ2-1
CSAYNTDNYGYTF	TGCAGTGCTTACAACACGGATAACTATGGCTACACCTTC	.	TRBV20-1	.	TRBJ1-2
CASSQDGTGGNTEAFF	TGTGCCAGCAGCCAAGATGGGACAGGGGGAAACACTGAAGCTTTCTTT	TRBD1	TRBV3-1	.	TRBJ1-1
CSVEHGSYNEQFF	TGCAGCGTTGAACATGGTTCCTACAATGAGCAGTTCTTC	.	TRBV29-1	many	TRBJ2-1
CATSPGRYSNQPQHF	TGTGCCACCAGCCCCGGGCGGTATAGCAATCAGCCCCAGCATTTT	.	TRBV15	.	TRBJ1-5
CASNTPGTSSFF	TGTGCCAGCAACACCCCCGGGACTAGCTCGTTCTTC	TRBD2	TRBV7-9	few	TRBJ2-1
CASRLAGGRTDTQYF	TGTGCCAGCAGACTAGCGGGGGGGAGAACAGATACGCAGTATTTT	TRBD2	TRBV7-2	.	TRBJ2-3
CASSQELSVTYEQYF	TGCGCCAGCAGCCAAGAACTGTCGGTCACCTACGAGCAGTACTTC	.	TRBV4-1	few	TRBJ2-7
CASSQRGLTYEQYF	TGCGCCAGCAGCCAGCGCGGTTTGACCTACGAGCAGTACTTC	.	TRBV4-1	few	TRBJ2-7
CASSLTSGRGKTQYF	TGTGCCAGCAGCTTAACAAGCGGGAGGGGGAAGACCCAGTACTTC	TRBD2	TRBV7-9	few	TRBJ2-5
CARPRGKETQYF	TGCGCCCGCCCAAGGGGTAAAGAGACCCAGTACTTC	.	TRBV4-3	many	TRBJ2-5